This TCR beta chain comes out of a study of identical twins. Trimming shortened V by 5 bases and J by 3 bases, and 20 bases separated the two germline ends. This CDR3 is built from 17 residues. The V gene's germline CDR1 is SEHNR and CDR2 FQNEAQ (reference sequence). This clonotype was seen only a few times. Carrying unique molecular identifiers, the cDNA also gained a universal primer site through template switching. Via MiXCR, TCRdb re-called the 5' RACE reads, giving one row per CDR3 protein. The sample yields 350,000 to 600,000 distinct CDR3 sequences, around 14% seen once. These sequences were also reported in another study, on yellow fever vaccine responses in identical twins.

The sample consisted of CD4+ T cells sorted from blood. The TCR comes from a woman aged 18-29 years in good health. The V call is TRBV7-9, the J call TRBJ2-1, with a possible D match to TRBD2 (5 bases). Here the CDR3 reads CASSPGILWEYYNEQFF. CDR3 in DNA: TGTGCCAGCAGCCCCGGGATTTTGTGGGAGTACTACAATGAGCAGTTCTTC.